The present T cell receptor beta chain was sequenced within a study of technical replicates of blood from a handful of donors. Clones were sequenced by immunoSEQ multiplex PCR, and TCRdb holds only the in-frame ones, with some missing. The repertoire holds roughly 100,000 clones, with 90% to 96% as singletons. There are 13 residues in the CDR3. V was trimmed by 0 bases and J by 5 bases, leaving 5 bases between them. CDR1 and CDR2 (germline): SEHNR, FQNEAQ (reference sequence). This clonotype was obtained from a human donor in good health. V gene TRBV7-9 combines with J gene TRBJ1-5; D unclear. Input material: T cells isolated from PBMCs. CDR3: CASSLATDQPQHF. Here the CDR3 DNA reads TGTGCCAGCAGCTTAGCGACTGATCAGCCCCAGCATTTT.